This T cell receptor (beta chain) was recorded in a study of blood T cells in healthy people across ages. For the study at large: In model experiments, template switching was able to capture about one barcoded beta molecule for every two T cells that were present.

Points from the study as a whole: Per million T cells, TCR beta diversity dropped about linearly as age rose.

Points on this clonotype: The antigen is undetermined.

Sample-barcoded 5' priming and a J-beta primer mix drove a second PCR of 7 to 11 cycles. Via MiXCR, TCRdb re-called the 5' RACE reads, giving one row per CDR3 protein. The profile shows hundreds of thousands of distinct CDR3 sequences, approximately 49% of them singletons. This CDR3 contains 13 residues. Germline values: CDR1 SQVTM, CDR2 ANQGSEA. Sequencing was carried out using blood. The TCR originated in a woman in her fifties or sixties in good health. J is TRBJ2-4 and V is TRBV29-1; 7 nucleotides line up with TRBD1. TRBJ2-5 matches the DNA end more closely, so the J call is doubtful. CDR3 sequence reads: CSVIETGRETQYF. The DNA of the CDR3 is TGCAGCGTTATTGAGACAGGGCGGGAGACCCAGTACTTC.